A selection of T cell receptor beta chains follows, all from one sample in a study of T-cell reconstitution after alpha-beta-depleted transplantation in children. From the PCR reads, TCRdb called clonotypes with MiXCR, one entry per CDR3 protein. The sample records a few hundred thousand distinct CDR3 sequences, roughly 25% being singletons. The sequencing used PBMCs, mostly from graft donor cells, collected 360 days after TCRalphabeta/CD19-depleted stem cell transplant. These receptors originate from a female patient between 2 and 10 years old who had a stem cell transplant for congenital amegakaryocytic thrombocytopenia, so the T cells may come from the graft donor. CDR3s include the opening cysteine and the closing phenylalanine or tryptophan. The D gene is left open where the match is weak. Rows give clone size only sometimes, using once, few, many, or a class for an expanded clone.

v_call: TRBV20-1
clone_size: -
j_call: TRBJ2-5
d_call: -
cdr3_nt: TGCAGTGTCTTGAAGGGTCGGGAGACCCAGTACTTC
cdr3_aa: CSVLKGRETQYF

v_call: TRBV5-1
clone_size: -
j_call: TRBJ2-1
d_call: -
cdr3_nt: TGCGCCAGCGGCGAGCAGCCGTCCTACAATGAGCAGTTCTTC
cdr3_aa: CASGEQPSYNEQFF

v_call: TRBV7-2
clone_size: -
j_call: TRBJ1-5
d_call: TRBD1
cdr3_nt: TGTGCCAGCAGCCCAGACAGGGGGCGCCGCCCCCAGCATTTT
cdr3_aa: CASSPDRGRRPQHF

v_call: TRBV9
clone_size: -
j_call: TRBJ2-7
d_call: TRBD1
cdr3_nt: TGTGCCAGCAGCGTAGGACTCCGGGACAGGGTCTACGAGCAGTACTTC
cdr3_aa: CASSVGLRDRVYEQYF

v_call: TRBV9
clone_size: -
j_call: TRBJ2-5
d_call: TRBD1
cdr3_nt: TGTGCCAGCAGCCCCAGGACAGGAACGCAAGAGACCCAGTACTTC
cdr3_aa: CASSPRTGTQETQYF

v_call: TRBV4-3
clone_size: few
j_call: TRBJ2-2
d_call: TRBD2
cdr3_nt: TGCGCCAGCAGCCAAGACAGCGGGAGCGGGACCGGGGAGCTGTTTTTT
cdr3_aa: CASSQDSGSGTGELFF

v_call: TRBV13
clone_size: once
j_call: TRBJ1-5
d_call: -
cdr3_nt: TGTGCCAGCAGCTTAGCAGGGAGTCCCCAGCATTTT
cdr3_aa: CASSLAGSPQHF

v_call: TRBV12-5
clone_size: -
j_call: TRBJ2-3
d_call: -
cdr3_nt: TGTGCTAGTGGTTTGGTACTTGGGGGCACAGATACGCAGTATTTT
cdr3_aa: CASGLVLGGTDTQYF

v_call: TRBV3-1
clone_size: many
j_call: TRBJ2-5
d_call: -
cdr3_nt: TGTGCCAGCAGCCAAGGGACAGTGCAAGAGACCCAGTACTTC
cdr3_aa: CASSQGTVQETQYF

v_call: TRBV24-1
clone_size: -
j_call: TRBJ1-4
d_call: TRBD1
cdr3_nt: TGTGCCACCAGTGACTCGGTTAGTGGGTCCGTTCCCCAGGGGGACTGGTATGAAAAACTGTTTTTT
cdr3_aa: CATSDSVSGSVPQGDWYEKLFF

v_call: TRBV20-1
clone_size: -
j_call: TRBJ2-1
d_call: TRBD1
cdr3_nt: TGCGGAGACAGGGAACTCTACAATGAGCAGTTCTTC
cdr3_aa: CGDRELYNEQFF

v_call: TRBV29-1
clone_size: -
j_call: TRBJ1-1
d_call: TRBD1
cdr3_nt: TGCAGCGAAGACAGGGGGACTGAAGCTTTCTTT
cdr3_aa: CSEDRGTEAFF

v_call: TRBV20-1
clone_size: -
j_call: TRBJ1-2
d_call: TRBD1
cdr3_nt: TGCAGTGCTAGGGGTCAGGGGGGATATGGCTACACCTTC
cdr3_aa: CSARGQGGYGYTF

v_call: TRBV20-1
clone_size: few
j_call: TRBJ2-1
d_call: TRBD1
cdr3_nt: TGCAGTGCTAGGACAGGGGGCTACAATGAGCAGTTCTTC
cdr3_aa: CSARTGGYNEQFF

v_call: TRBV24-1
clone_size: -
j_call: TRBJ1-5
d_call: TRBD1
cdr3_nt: TGTGCCACCAGTGAAACCGGGACAGGGATTAATCAGCCCCAGCATTTT
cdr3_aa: CATSETGTGINQPQHF

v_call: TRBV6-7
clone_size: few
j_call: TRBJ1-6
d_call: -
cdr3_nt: TGTGCCAGCAGTTACTACCAGAATTCCTCACCCCTCCACTTT
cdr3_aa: CASSYYQNSSPLHF

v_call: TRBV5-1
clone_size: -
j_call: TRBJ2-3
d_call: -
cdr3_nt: TGCGCCAGCAGCTTGGACGGGTCCCCTTCCCCAGATACGCAGTATTTT
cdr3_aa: CASSLDGSPSPDTQYF

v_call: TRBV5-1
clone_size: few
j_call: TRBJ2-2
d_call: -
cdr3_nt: TGCGCCAGCCAGAACAGTAGGGCGAACACCGGGGAGCTGTTTTTT
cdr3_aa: CASQNSRANTGELFF

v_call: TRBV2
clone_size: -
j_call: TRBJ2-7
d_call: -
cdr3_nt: TGTGCCAGCAGTTTCCCCCAAACGGGCAAGTACTTC
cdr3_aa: CASSFPQTGKYF

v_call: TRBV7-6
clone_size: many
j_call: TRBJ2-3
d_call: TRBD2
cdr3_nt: TGTGCCAGCAGCGCACTAGCGTACTTTACCCGGGCTGGCACAGATACGCAGTATTTT
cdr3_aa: CASSALAYFTRAGTDTQYF

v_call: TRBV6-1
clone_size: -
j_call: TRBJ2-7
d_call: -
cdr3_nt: TGTGCCAGCAGTAAACCCTATGAGGGAGCTGGGGAGCAGTACTTC
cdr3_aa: CASSKPYEGAGEQYF

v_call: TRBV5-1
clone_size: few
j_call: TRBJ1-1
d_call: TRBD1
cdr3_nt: TGCGCCAGCAGCTTGGTTTGGCCGGACAGGGGGGCTGAGATGAACACTGAAGCTTTCTTT
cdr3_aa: CASSLVWPDRGAEMNTEAFF

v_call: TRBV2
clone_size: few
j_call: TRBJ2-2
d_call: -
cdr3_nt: TGTGCCAGCAGTGAATTTTGGGGGGACACCGGGGAGCTGTTTTTT
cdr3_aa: CASSEFWGDTGELFF

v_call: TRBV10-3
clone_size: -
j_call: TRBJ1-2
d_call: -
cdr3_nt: TGTGCCATCAGGGGGCGGGGTTCAAACTATGGCTACACCTTC
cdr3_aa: CAIRGRGSNYGYTF

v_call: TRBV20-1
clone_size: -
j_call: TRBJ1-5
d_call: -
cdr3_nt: TGCAGTGCTAGTGTCGGCAGGGGACAGCCCCAGCATTTT
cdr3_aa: CSASVGRGQPQHF

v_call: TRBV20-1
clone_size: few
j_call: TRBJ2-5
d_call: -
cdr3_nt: TGCAGTGCTAGAGATGTCGGTTCGAGCGAGACCCAGTACTTC
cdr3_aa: CSARDVGSSETQYF

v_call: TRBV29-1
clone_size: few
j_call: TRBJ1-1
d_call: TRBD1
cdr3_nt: TGCAGCGTTGTTTCAGGGGGAGGGGAAGCTTTCTTT
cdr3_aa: CSVVSGGGEAFF

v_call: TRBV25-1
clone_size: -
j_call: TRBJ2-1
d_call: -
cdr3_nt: TGTGCCAGCAGGCCAGGGTTCTCATACAATGAGCAGTTCTTC
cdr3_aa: CASRPGFSYNEQFF

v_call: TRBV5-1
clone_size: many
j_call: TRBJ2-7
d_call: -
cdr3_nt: TGCGCCAGCAGCTTGGAGGGCAGGGAGCAGTACTTC
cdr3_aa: CASSLEGREQYF

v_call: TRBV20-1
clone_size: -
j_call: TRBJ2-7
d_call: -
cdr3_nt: TGCAGTGCTAGCTCAGGGGGGGGTTTGGACGAGCAGTACTTC
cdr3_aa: CSASSGGGLDEQYF

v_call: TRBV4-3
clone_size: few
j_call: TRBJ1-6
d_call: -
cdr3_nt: TGCGCCAGCAGCCAAGATCGAGGGTTCGGGTCACCCCTCCACTTT
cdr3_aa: CASSQDRGFGSPLHF

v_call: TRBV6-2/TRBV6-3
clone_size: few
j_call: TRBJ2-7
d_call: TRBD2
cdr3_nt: TGTGCCAGCACGGCTAGCGGGAGGATACGGAGCTACGAGCAGTACTTC
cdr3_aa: CASTASGRIRSYEQYF

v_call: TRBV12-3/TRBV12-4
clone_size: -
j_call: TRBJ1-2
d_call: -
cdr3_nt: TGTGCCAGCAGTTTTGGCAGCTACTATGGCTACACCTTC
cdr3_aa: CASSFGSYYGYTF

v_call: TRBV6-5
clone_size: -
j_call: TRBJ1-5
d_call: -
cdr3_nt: TGTGCCAGCAGTTTTCGAGTGGGGAGCAATCAGCCCCAGCATTTT
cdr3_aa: CASSFRVGSNQPQHF

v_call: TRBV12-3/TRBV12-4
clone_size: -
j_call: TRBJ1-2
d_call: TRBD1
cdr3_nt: TGTGCCAGCAGTTTTAAACAGGGGCACAGGAACTATGGCTACACCTTC
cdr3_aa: CASSFKQGHRNYGYTF

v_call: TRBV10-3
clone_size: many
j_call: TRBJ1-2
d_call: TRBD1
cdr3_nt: TGTGCCATCAGAGACAGGGTTTGGGGAAACTATGGCTACACCTTC
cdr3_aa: CAIRDRVWGNYGYTF

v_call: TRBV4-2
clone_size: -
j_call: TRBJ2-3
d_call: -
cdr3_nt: TGTGCCAGCAGCTCTCGGACTAATCACCCGGAAGATACGCAGTATTTT
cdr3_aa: CASSSRTNHPEDTQYF

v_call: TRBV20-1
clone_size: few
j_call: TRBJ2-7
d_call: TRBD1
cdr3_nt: TGCAGTGCTAGTAGGGAGACAGGGACGTACGAGCAGTACTTC
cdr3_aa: CSASRETGTYEQYF

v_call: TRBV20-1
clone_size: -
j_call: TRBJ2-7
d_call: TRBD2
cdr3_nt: TGCAGTGCCCGCCGGGGGGGCTACGAGCAGTACTTC
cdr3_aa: CSARRGGYEQYF

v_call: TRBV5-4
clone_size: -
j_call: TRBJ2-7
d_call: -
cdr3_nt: TGTGCCAGCAGCTTCAGTTCGGGCCCCTCCTACGAGCAGTACTTC
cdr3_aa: CASSFSSGPSYEQYF

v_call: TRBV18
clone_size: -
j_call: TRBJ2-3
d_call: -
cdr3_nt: TGTGCCAGCTCACCAGGTTCGGGTTTGACAGATACGCAGTATTTT
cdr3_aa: CASSPGSGLTDTQYF

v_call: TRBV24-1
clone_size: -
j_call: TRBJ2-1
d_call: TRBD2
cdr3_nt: TGTGCCACCAGTGATCTGACTAGCGGGAAGGGTGGGAATGAGCAGTTCTTC
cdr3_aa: CATSDLTSGKGGNEQFF

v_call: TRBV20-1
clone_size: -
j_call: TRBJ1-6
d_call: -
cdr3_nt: TGCAGTGCGGAGAGGTCCACGACTTCCCTCCACTTT
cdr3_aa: CSAERSTTSLHF

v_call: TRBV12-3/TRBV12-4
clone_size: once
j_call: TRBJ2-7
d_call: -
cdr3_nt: TGTGCCAGCAGTTCGACTGGGGCGTACGAGCAGTACTTC
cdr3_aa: CASSSTGAYEQYF

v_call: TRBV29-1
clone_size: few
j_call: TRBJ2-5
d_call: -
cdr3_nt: TGCAGCGTTGCTTCAGGGGTTAGGGAGACCCAGTACTTC
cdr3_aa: CSVASGVRETQYF

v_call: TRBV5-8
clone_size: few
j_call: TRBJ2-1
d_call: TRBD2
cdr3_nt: TGTGCCAGCAGCTGGACACTAGCGAGGGGATACAATGAGCAGTTCTTC
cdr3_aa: CASSWTLARGYNEQFF

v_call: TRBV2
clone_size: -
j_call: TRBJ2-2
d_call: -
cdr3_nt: TGTGCGAGCGGTGGGACATACGTCCGGGAGCTGTTTTTT
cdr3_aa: CASGGTYVRELFF

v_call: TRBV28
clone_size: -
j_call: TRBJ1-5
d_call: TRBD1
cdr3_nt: TGTGCCAGCATTCAAACAGGGGAAGGTCAGCCCCAGCATTTT
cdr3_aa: CASIQTGEGQPQHF

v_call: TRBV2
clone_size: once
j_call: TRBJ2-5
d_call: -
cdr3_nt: TGTGCCAGCAGAAGACTTTCCCAAGAGACCCAGTACTTC
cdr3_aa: CASRRLSQETQYF

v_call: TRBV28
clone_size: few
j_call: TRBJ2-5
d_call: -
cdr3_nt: TGTGCCAGCAGTCCTCCCCGTAGCGCGGAGTACCAAGAGACCCAGTACTTC
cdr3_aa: CASSPPRSAEYQETQYF

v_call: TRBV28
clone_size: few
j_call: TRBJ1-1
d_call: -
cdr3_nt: TGTGCCAGCAGGAAGGACGTCGCTGAAGCTTTCTTT
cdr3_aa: CASRKDVAEAFF

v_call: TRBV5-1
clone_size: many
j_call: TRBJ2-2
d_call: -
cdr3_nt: TGCGCCAGCAGCCCCGGACAACACACCGGGGAGCTGTTTTTT
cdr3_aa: CASSPGQHTGELFF

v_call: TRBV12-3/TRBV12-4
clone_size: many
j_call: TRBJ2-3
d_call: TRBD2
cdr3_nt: TGTGCCAGCAGTTCATGGACTAGCAGCACAGATACGCAGTATTTT
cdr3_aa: CASSSWTSSTDTQYF

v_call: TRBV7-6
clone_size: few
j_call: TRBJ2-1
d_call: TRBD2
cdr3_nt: TGTGCCAGCAGCAGGGGGAGCGGGGGGTTCAATGAGCAGTTCTTC
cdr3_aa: CASSRGSGGFNEQFF

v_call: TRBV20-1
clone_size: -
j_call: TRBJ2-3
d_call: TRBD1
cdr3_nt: TGCAGTGCTAGGGACGGACAGGGCACAGATACGCAGTATTTT
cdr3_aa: CSARDGQGTDTQYF